One and the same sample provided the 7 T cell receptor beta chains below, sequenced in a study of T cell repertoires and Cas9 in healthy adults. Here immunoSEQ multiplex PCR was the method, and the copy in TCRdb shows in-frame clones only, minus some. This table has about 22,000 clones, 85% to 95% appearing once. Sequences were obtained from CD4+ effector T cells (CD127+, CD25-, CD137-, CD154-) from PBMCs; culture status not recorded. The source is a human donor in good health.

This rearrangement joins TRBV15 to TRBJ1-5; no clear D gene. The V end lost 1 base, the J end lost 0 bases, and 13 bases lay between the germline ends. The CDR3 loop spans 17 amino acids. Germline V gene data show CDR1 as LNHNV and CDR2 as YYDKDF (reference sequence). The DNA for the CDR3 is TGTGCCACCAGCAGAGCCAGGTCGGATTATAGCAATCAGCCCCAGCATTTT. Encoded protein: CATSRARSDYSNQPQHF.

The V call is TRBV30, the J call TRBJ2-5; D remains unclear. Trimming removed 5 bases from V and 5 bases from J, with 12 bases in between. The CDR3 is 12 amino acids. Germline CDR1 and CDR2: GTSNPN and SVGIG (reference sequence). CDR3 nucleotides: TGTGCCTGGGGGCCACGTGGGGAGACCCAGTACTTC. Amino acids: CAWGPRGETQYF.

The CDR3 loop reads CATQSAGTGLVYNEQFF. CDR3 in DNA: TGTGCCACCCAAAGCGCCGGGACAGGGTTGGTTTACAATGAGCAGTTCTTC. The V gene is TRBV15, the J gene TRBJ2-1; 9 bases are a match to TRBD1. CDR3 size: 17 residues. With 8 bases clipped from V and 4 bases from J, the junction kept 15 bases outside the gene matches. The germline gives CDR1 LNHNV, CDR2 YYDKDF (reference sequence).

The chain combines TRBV7-3 with TRBJ2-2; a weak D match, TRBD1 (5 bases). Trimming cost V 5 bases and J 4 bases, with 14 bases left between them. Germline values: CDR1 SGHTA, CDR2 FQGTGA. The CDR3 has 15 amino acids. This chain's CDR3 is CASSRQLRGTGELFF. As DNA, the CDR3 is TGTGCCAGCAGCCGACAGCTGCGAGGCACCGGGGAGCTGTTTTTT.

J is TRBJ1-1 and V is TRBV2; 7 bases agree with TRBD1. CDR3 length: 15 amino acids. The V gene's germline CDR1 is SNHLY and CDR2 FYNNEI. Trimming cost V 7 bases and J 0 bases; bases outside gene matches: 8. The CDR3 spells CASILETGLNTEAFF. Here the CDR3 DNA reads TGTGCCAGCATATTAGAGACAGGGTTGAACACTGAAGCTTTCTTT.

The rearrangement links TRBV7-2 to TRBJ1-1; no reliable D call. Germline V CDR1 and CDR2: SGHTA, FQGNSA. V was clipped by 5 bases and J by 0 bases, with 13 bases between them. This CDR3 is 15 amino acids long. The CDR3 reads CASSVTGLLNTEAFF. The CDR3 coding sequence is TGTGCCAGCAGCGTAACGGGCCTACTGAACACTGAAGCTTTCTTT.

The V gene is TRBV11-2, the J gene TRBJ1-3, with D possibly TRBD1 on 5 matching bases. Germline V gene sequence: CDR1 SGHAT, CDR2 FQNNGV. Trimming cost V 8 bases and J 1 base, with 18 bases left between them. This CDR3 has 16 amino acids. CDR3 in DNA: TGTGCCAGCGGCCGAATAGTAGGGGAATCTGGAAACACCATATATTTT. It yields the protein CASGRIVGESGNTIYF.